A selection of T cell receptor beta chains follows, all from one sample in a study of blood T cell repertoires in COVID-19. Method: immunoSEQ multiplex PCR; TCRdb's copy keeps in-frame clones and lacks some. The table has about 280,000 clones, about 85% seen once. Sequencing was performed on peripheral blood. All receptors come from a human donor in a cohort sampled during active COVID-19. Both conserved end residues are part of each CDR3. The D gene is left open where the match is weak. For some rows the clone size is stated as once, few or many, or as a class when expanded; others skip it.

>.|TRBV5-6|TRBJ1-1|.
TGTGCCAGCAGCGCTGACAGGTGGTCAGGCGCTTTCTTT
CASSADRWSGAFF
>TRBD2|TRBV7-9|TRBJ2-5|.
TGTGCCAGCAGCTTAGAAGGCGGAGTGGCGGGGGGAGAGACCCAGTACTTC
CASSLEGGVAGGETQYF
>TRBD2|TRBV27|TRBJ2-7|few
TGTGCCAGCAGTATGATGGGGACTAGCGGTTACGAGCAGTACTTC
CASSMMGTSGYEQYF
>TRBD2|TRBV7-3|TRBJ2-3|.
TGTGCCAGCAGCAAACGGACTAGCGGGAGAGCAGATACGCAGTATTTT
CASSKRTSGRADTQYF
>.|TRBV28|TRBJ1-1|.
TGTGCCAGCAGGCCTACAGGGTTGAACACTGAAGCTTTCTTT
CASRPTGLNTEAFF
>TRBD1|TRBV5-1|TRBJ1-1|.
TGCGCCAGCAGCTTGACGACAGGGGAAGCTTTCTTT
CASSLTTGEAFF
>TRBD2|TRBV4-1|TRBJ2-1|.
TGCGCCAGCAGCCGAGCGGGAGGGCCGAACGATGAGCAGTTCTTC
CASSRAGGPNDEQFF
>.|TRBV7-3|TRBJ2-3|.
TGTGCCAGCAGCGCGTCCGGGAGAACAGATACGCAGTATTTT
CASSASGRTDTQYF
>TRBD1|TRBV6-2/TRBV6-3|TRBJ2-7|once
TGTGCCAGCAGCCCTACTTCAGGGGGCGGTCGATTCTACGAGCAGTACTTC
CASSPTSGGGRFYEQYF
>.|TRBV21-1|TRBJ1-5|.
TGTGCCAGCAGCAATTGGAGAAGGGAGTCGATGGCCGGGGGGTATAGCAATCAGCCCCAGCATTTT
CASSNWRRESMAGGYSNQPQHF
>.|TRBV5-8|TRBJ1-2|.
TGTGCCAGCAGCTGGGGGGGGGCTTCTAACTATGGCTACACCTTC
CASSWGGASNYGYTF
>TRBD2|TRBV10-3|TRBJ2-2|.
TGTGCCATCAGTGTTTTGCGGGAGACCGGGGAGCTGTTTTTT
CAISVLRETGELFF
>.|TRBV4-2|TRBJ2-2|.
TGTGCCAGCGGAGCCGGGGGTATTTCCGCCGGGGAGCTGTTTTTT
CASGAGGISAGELFF
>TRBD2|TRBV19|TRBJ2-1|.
TGTGCCAGTAGTATTGGGGTGGGAAGCGGGAGGGCCTATAGCAATGAGCAGTTCTTC
CASSIGVGSGRAYSNEQFF
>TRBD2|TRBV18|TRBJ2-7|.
TGTGCCAGCTCACCAGGTGGTAGCGGGATAAGCGGCGAGCAGTACTTC
CASSPGGSGISGEQYF
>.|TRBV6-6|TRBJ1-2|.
TGTGCCAGCAGCTTTGGAGCCCGTGGGGGCTACACCTTC
CASSFGARGGYTF
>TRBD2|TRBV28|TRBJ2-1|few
TGTGCCAGCAGGTTGGGAGGGTACAATGAGCAGTTCTTC
CASRLGGYNEQFF